Only a few counts were recorded for the clone carrying this T cell receptor beta chain. Its antigen is undetermined. The sample is drawn from a study of Graves' ophthalmopathy and Graves' hyperthyroidism. Study results and caveats: As the model predicted ophthalmopathy progression, it achieved a sensitivity of 55% to 71% and a specificity of approximately 72%.

The CDR3 has 16 residues. V trimming: 3 bases; J trimming: 5 bases; junction bases outside the gene matches: 6. In germline, CDR1 is SNHLY, CDR2 FYNNEI. Ophthalmopathy cases showed moderate-to-severe activity, scoring CAS ≥3 and NOSPECS ≥4, with duration under 3 months. The TCR beta CDR3 regions underwent amplification from RNA transcripts. In the first round, RT-PCR was carried out with HTBI primers, and a multiplex PCR formed the second round. Via MiXCR, TCRdb re-called the multiplex PCR reads, giving one row per CDR3 protein. Here the sample spans 200,000 to 250,000 distinct CDR3 sequences, roughly 21% being singletons.

The sequencing input was peripheral blood. V and J are TRBV2 and TRBJ2-5; TRBD2 aligns across 13 bases. The TCR was taken from a woman in her forties or fifties with Graves' ophthalmopathy. DNA of the CDR3: TGTGCCAGCAGTGATGGACTAGCGGGAGTTCTGGAGACCCAGTACTTC. Its translation is CASSDGLAGVLETQYF. Full variable domain (rest looked up from reference TRBV2 and TRBJ2-5): EPEVTQTPSHQVTQMGQEVILRCVPISNHLYFYWYRQILGQKVEFLVSFYNNEISEKSEIFDDQFSVERPDGSNFTLKIRSTKLEDSAMYFCASSDGLAGVLETQYFGPGTRLLVL.